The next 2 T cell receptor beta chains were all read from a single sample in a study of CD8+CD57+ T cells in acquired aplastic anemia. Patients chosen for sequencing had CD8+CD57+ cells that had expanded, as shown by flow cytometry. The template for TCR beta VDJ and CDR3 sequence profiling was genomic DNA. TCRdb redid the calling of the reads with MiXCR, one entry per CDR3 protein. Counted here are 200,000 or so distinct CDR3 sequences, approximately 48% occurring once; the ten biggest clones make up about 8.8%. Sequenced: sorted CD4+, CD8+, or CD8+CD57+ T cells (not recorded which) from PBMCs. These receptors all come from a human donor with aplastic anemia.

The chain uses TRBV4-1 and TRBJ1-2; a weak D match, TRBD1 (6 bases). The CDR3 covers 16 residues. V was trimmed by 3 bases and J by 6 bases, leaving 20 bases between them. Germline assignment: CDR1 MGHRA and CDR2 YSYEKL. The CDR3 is CASSQGDTLLGNGYTF. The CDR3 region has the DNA TGCGCCAGCAGCCAGGGGGACACCCTTCTAGGAAATGGCTACACCTTC.

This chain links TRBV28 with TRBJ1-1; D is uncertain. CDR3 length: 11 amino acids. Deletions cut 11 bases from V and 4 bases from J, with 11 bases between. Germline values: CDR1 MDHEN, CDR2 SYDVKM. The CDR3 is CASRRVTEAFF. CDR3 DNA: TGTGCCTCACGTAGGGTCACTGAAGCTTTCTTT.